This TCR beta chain was documented in a study of T cells in tuberculosis. Thawed, overnight-rested PBMC were stained with GMM-loaded CD1B tetramer, viability dye and anti-CD3, then sorted. The CD1B tetramers carried C32 glucose monomycolate purified from Rhodococcus equi. A few counts support this clone. The data were produced by immunoSEQ multiplex PCR, yet TCRdb's version contains in-frame clones alone and is incomplete. Among approximately 88,000 clones listed, roughly 90% were seen once. The TCR originated in an adult woman with latent tuberculosis. The specimen sequenced was CD1b-GMM tetramer-negative cells sorted from PBMCs.

The DNA for the CDR3 is TGTGCCAGCAGTTTATGGGCGGAAAATGAAAAACTGTTTTTT. As protein: CASSLWAENEKLFF. The chain has TRBV28 and TRBJ1-4, with D hard to call. In germline, CDR1 is MDHEN, CDR2 SYDVKM. Trimming removed 0 bases from V and 5 bases from J, with 7 bases in between. There are 14 residues in the CDR3. The complete variable domain, with remaining parts taken from reference TRBV28 and TRBJ1-4, reads DVKVTQSSRYLVKRTGEKVFLECVQDMDHENMFWYRQDPGLGLRLIYFSYDVKMKEKGDIPEGYSVSREKKERFSLILESASTNQTSMYLCASSLWAENEKLFFGSGTQLSVL.